What follows describes a single T cell receptor beta chain. Antigen specificity is unknown. The same CDR3 arises from other DNA sequences in this sample as well. The sample belongs to a study of cytomegalovirus exposure and HLA in healthy donors. General study results and limits: A later analysis found that most CMV-associated TCR beta chains appeared HLA-restricted. A later analysis showed that HLA-associated TCR beta chains had undergone more clonal expansion than equally common others.

Primers: 60 Vbeta forward and 13 Jbeta reverse. Here immunoSEQ multiplex PCR was the method, and the copy in TCRdb shows in-frame clones only, minus some. The top ten hold 1.5% to 2% of the sample, which has about 180,000 clones, roughly four fifths seen once. Per germline, CDR1 SGHTA and CDR2 FQGNSA. V was clipped by 8 bases and J by 2 bases; unmatched bases: 3. The CDR3 length is 13 residues. Each donor's status was that of a healthy bone marrow donor. The chain has TRBV7-2 and TRBJ2-3, with TRBD2 identical over 8 bases. This clonotype originated in a man between 18 and 35 years old in good health and CMV-seronegative. The sequenced material came from PBMCs. CDR3 residues: CASSGGLTDTQYF. CDR3 in DNA: TGTGCCAGCTCGGGGGGGCTCACAGATACGCAGTATTTT.